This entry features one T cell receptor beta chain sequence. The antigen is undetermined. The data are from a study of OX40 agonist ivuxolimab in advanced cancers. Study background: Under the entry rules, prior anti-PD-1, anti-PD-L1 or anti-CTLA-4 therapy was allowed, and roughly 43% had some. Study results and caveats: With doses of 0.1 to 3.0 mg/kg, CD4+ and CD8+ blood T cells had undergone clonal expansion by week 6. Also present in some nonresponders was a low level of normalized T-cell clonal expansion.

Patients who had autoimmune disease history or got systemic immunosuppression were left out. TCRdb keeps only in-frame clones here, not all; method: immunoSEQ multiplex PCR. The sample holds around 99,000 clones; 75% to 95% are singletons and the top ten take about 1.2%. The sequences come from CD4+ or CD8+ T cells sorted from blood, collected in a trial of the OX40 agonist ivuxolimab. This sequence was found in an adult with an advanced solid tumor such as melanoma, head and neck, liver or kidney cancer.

The CDR3 DNA reads TGTGCCAGCAGCACGGGACTCGACACCGGGGAGCTGTTTTTT. It specifies CASSTGLDTGELFF. The rearrangement joins TRBV7-3 to TRBJ2-2; TRBD2 might be the D (6 bases). The CDR3 loop spans 14 amino acids. V was cut by 5 bases and J by 3 bases, with 10 bases left in between. Germline CDR1 SGHTA, CDR2 FQGTGA.